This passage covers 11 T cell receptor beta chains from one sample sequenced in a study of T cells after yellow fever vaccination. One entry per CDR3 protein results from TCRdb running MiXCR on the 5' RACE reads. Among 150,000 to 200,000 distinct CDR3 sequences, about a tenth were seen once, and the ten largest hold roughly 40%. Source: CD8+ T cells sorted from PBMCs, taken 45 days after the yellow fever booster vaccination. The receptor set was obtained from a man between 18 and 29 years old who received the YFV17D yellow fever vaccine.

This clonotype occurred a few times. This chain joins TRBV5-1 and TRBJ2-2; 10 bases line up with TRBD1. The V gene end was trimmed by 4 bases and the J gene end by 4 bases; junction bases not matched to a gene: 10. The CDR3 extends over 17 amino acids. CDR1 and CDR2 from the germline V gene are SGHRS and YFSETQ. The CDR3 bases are TGCGCCAGCAGCAAAGTCCCGGGACAGGGGAGCACCGGGGAGCTGTTTTTT. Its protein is CASSKVPGQGSTGELFF.

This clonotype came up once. In DNA, the CDR3 is TGCGCCAGCAGCCAAGATCCGCGGGGGGTCTACGAGCAGTACTTC. Protein product: CASSQDPRGVYEQYF. This chain connects TRBV4-1 to TRBJ2-7; 8 positions agree with TRBD2. This CDR3 region has 15 residues. The V gene's germline CDR1 is MGHRA and CDR2 YSYEKL. The ends lost 0 bases at V and 3 bases at J; junction bases unmatched: 4.

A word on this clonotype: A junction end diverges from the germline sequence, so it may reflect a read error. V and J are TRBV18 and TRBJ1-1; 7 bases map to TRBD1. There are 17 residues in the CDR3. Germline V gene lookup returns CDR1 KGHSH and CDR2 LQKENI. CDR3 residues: CASSLNRDRRMKTEAFF. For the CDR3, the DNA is TGTGCCAGCTCACTTAACCGGGACAGAAGGATGAAAACTGAAGCTTTCTTT.

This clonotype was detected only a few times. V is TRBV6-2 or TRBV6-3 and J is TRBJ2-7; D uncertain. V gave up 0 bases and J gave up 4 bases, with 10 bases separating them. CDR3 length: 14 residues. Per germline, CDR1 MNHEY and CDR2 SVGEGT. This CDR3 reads CASSYSSRHYEQYF. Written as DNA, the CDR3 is TGTGCCAGCAGTTACTCTAGCAGACATTACGAGCAGTACTTC.

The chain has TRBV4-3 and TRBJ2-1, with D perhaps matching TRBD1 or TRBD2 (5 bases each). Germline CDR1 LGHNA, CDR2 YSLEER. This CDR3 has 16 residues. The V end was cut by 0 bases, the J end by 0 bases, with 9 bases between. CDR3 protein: CASSQERGPSYNEQFF. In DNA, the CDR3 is TGCGCCAGCAGCCAAGAGAGGGGCCCCTCCTACAATGAGCAGTTCTTC.

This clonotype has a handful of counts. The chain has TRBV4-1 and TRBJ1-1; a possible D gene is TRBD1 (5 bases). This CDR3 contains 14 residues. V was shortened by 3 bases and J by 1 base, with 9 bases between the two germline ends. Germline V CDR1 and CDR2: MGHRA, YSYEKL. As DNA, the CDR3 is TGCGCCAGCAGCCATGGGGGATCGAACACTGAAGCTTTCTTT. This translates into CASSHGGSNTEAFF.

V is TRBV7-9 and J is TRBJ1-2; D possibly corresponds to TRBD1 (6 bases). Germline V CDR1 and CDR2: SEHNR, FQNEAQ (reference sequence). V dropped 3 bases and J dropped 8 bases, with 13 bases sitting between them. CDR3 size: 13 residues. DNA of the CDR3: TGTGCCAGCAGCTTTTTGGGGGCGTCGGGCTACACCTTC. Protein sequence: CASSFLGASGYTF.

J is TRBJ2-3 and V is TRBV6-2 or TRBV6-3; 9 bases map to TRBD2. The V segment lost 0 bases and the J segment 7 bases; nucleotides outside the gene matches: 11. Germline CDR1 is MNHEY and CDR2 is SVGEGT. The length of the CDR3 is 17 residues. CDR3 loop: CASSYSRSSGALNTQYF. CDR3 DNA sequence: TGTGCCAGCAGTTACTCGAGGTCTAGCGGGGCGCTCAATACGCAGTATTTT.

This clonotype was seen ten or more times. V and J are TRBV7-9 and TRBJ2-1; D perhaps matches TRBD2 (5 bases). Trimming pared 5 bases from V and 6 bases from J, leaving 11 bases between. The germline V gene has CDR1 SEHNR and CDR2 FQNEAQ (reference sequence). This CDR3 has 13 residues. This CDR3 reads CASSPVLVNEQFF. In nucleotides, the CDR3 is TGTGCCAGCAGCCCGGTACTAGTCAATGAGCAGTTCTTC.

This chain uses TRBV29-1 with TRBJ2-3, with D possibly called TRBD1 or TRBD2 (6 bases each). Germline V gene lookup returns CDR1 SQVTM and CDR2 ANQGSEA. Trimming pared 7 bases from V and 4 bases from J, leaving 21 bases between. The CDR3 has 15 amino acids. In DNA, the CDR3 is TGCAGCGGCCTCCCGCGGGACATTGTTGCAGATACGCAGTATTTT. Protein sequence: CSGLPRDIVADTQYF.

This CDR3 reads CASSLEQGGTGEAFF. The CDR3 DNA reads as TGTGCCAGCAGCTTGGAACAGGGTGGTACGGGTGAAGCTTTCTTT. J is TRBJ1-1 and V is TRBV5-4, with D perhaps TRBD1 (6 bases). CDR1 is SGHNT and CDR2 is YYREEE in the germline V gene (reference sequence). The length of the CDR3 is 15 residues. Trimming took off 0 bases at V and 7 bases at J, with 16 bases between the two ends.